What follows are 25 T cell receptor beta chains derived from one specimen sequenced in a study of beta chain features in type 1 diabetes. Investigators reverse transcribed all isolated RNA, so they sequenced expressed TCRB transcripts. Sequencing used immunoSEQ multiplex PCR; TCRdb keeps in-frame clones, though not all of them. The sample holds hundreds of thousands of clones, roughly 12% seen once. Sequenced: naive CD4+ T cells from blood. The receptors were gathered from a man between 18 and 35 years old in good health.

In its sample, this clone was seen a few times. The chain combines TRBV6-5 with TRBJ2-5; 9 bases agree with TRBD1. The DNA end lines up better with TRBJ2-7; the J call may be wrong. This CDR3 has 14 amino acids. The germline V gene encodes CDR1 MNHEY and CDR2 SVGAGI. CDR3 in DNA: TGTGCCAGCAGTCGGGACAGGGATGGCCACGAGCAGTACTTC. It specifies CASSRDRDGHEQYF.

The chain couples TRBV29-1 to TRBJ1-1; D gene ambiguous. Germline loops: CDR1 SQVTM, CDR2 ANQGSEA. The CDR3 extends over 10 amino acids. Trimming shortened V by 4 bases and J by 6 bases, and 6 bases separated the two germline ends. CDR3 residues: CSVGEAEAFF. CDR3 in DNA: TGCAGCGTTGGCGAGGCTGAAGCTTTCTTT.

The V and J genes are TRBV18 and TRBJ1-1; the D gene is possibly TRBD1 (5 bases). Germline CDR1 KGHSH, CDR2 LQKENI. Trimming removed 2 bases from V and 4 bases from J, with 14 bases in between. This CDR3 comprises 15 residues. The CDR3 here is CASSPGGGWGTEAFF. CDR3 DNA: TGTGCCAGCTCACCAGGGGGGGGATGGGGCACTGAAGCTTTCTTT.

The chain links TRBV30 to TRBJ1-1; D call uncertain. With 0 bases removed from V and 2 bases from J, the gap between germline ends came to 7 bases. Germline V lookup: CDR1 GTSNPN, CDR2 SVGIG (reference sequence). CDR3 length: 13 amino acids. The CDR3 bases are TGTGCCTGGAGTGTTGCCACAAACACTGAAGCTTTCTTT. It is translated as CAWSVATNTEAFF.

This clone was seen a few times. J is TRBJ2-5 and V is TRBV13, with TRBD2 as a possible D gene (5 bases). Germline V CDR1 and CDR2: PRHDT, FYEKMQ (reference sequence). V was shortened by 1 base and J by 10 bases, with 13 bases between the two germline ends. This CDR3 has 13 amino acids. In DNA form, the CDR3 reads TGTGCCAGCAGCTTAGCAGATCTCGGGGACCAGTACTTC. It specifies CASSLADLGDQYF. The whole variable domain, filled in from reference TRBV13 and TRBJ2-5, reads AAGVIQSPRHLIKEKRETATLKCYPIPRHDTVYWYQQGPGQDPQFLISFYEKMQSDKGSIPDRFSAQQFSDYHSELNMSSLELGDSALYFCASSLADLGDQYFGPGTRLLVL.

This clone has a handful of counts. This chain connects TRBV11-3 to TRBJ1-1; 7 nucleotides line up with TRBD1. V shed 5 bases, J shed 6 bases, and the junction held 6 bases outside the gene matches. CDR3 length: 13 residues. From germline, CDR1 is SGHNT and CDR2 YENEEA. The CDR3, as DNA: TGTGCCAGCAGCCCGAGACAGGGTGCTGAAGCTTTCTTT. This translates into CASSPRQGAEAFF. Using reference TRBV11-3 and TRBJ1-1 for the parts outside the CDR3, the full variable domain is EAGVVQSPRYKIIEKKQPVAFWCNPISGHNTLYWYLQNLGQGPELLIRYENEEAVDDSQLPKDRFSAERLKGVDSTLKIQPAELGDSAVYLCASSPRQGAEAFFGQGTRLTVV.

The chain combines TRBV30 with TRBJ1-4, with TRBD1 matching over 8 bases. J gave up 6 bases and V 0 bases, and 6 bases lay outside the gene matches. Germline CDR1 and CDR2: GTSNPN and SVGIG (reference sequence). This CDR3 spans 15 amino acids. The CDR3, as DNA: TGTGCCTGGAGTGTACACGGACAGGGATATGAAAAACTGTTTTTT. This sequence encodes CAWSVHGQGYEKLFF.

The rearrangement joins TRBV20-1 to TRBJ2-1; D uncertain. The CDR3 sequence is 11 residues long. Trimming shortened V by 2 bases and J by 7 bases, and 6 bases separated the two germline ends. CDR1 and CDR2 (germline): DFQATT, SNEGSKA (reference sequence). The CDR3 nucleotides read TGCAGTGCTAGACCCATTAATGAGCAGTTCTTC. Translating gives CSARPINEQFF.

This chain links TRBV6-5 with TRBJ2-7, with D maybe TRBD1 (5 bases). Per germline, CDR1 MNHEY and CDR2 SVGAGI. CDR3 size: 14 residues. The germline V and J ends were trimmed by 6 bases and 2 bases, with 14 bases remaining between them. CDR3 sequence: CASRKTRAAYEQYF. The CDR3 nucleotides read TGTGCCAGCAGGAAAACCAGGGCAGCCTACGAGCAGTACTTC.

This clone has more than one count but fewer than ten. This chain uses TRBV18 with TRBJ2-7; 10 nucleotides match TRBD1. Germline loops: CDR1 KGHSH, CDR2 LQKENI. The CDR3 is 14 residues long. The J segment lost 3 bases and the V segment lost 6 bases, leaving 5 bases of the junction unmatched. The CDR3 DNA sequence: TGTGCCAGCTCGATCCGGGACAGGGGCTACGAGCAGTACTTC. Translating it yields CASSIRDRGYEQYF. The complete variable domain, with remaining parts taken from reference TRBV18 and TRBJ2-7, reads NAGVMQNPRHLVRRRGQEARLRCSPMKGHSHVYWYRQLPEEGLKFMVYLQKENIIDESGMPKERFSAEFPKEGPSILRIQQVVRGDSAAYFCASSIRDRGYEQYFGPGTRLTVT.

With regard to this clone: The sample has other DNA sequences that encode this CDR3 too. The chain uses TRBV19 and TRBJ2-5, with 13 positions matching TRBD2. CDR1 and CDR2 (germline): LNHDA, SQIVND (reference sequence). With 3 bases clipped from V and 3 bases from J, the junction kept 4 bases outside the gene matches. CDR3 size: 16 residues. The CDR3 loop is CASSIPGLAGEETQYF. DNA for the CDR3: TGTGCCAGTAGTATTCCCGGACTAGCGGGGGAAGAGACCCAGTACTTC.

CDR3 nucleotides: TGCGCCAGCAGCTTGGGAGGGACAGGCTCCTACGAGCAGTACTTC. Translation gives CASSLGGTGSYEQYF. The chain links TRBV5-1 to TRBJ2-7, with 8 bases that match TRBD1. Germline V lookup: CDR1 SGHRS, CDR2 YFSETQ. V lost 0 bases, J lost 0 bases, and 2 bases stayed unmatched. This CDR3 is 15 amino acids long. Drawing the rest from reference TRBV5-1 and TRBJ2-7, the complete variable domain is KAGVTQTPRYLIKTRGQQVTLSCSPISGHRSVSWYQQTPGQGLQFLFEYFSETQRNKGNFPGRFSGRQFSNSRSEMNVSTLELGDSALYLCASSLGGTGSYEQYFGPGTRLTVT.

This clone appeared a few times. The chain employs TRBV23-1 and TRBJ1-1; 7 bases align to TRBD1. TRBV23-1 is filed as an ORF, its function uncertain. The CDR3 is 17 amino acids. Trimming removed 0 bases from V and 5 bases from J; junction bases left unmatched: 12. CDR3 protein: CASSQSLRDRVWTEAFF. CDR3 DNA sequence: TGCGCCAGCAGTCAATCCCTCCGGGACAGAGTTTGGACTGAAGCTTTCTTT.

CDR3 sequence: CASSPPSTGAYEQYF. Written as DNA, the CDR3 is TGTGCCAGCTCACCACCGAGTACAGGAGCGTACGAGCAGTACTTC. The chain employs TRBV18 and TRBJ2-7, with D possibly being TRBD1 (5 bases). This CDR3 is 15 amino acids long. Trimming removed 0 bases at V and 4 bases at J, with 13 bases between. Per the germline V gene, CDR1 is KGHSH and CDR2 is LQKENI.

The V gene is TRBV6-5, the J gene TRBJ2-5; D call uncertain. V gave up 10 bases and J gave up 7 bases, with 13 bases separating them. The V gene's germline CDR1 is MNHEY and CDR2 SVGAGI. CDR3 length equals 11 residues. This CDR3 is CATSQRGTQYF. Here the CDR3 DNA reads TGTGCCACCTCACAACGTGGGACCCAGTACTTC.

DNA for the CDR3: TGTGCCAGCAGCACCCCTATTGCGGCAGACGAGCAGTACTTC. It encodes CASSTPIAADEQYF. This chain connects TRBV7-6 to TRBJ2-7, with D uncertain. The V and J ends lost 5 bases and 5 bases respectively, with 16 bases between them. The CDR3 spans 14 residues. CDR1 is SGHVS, CDR2 FNYEAQ, per germline.

The gene calls are TRBV28 and TRBJ1-1; the D gene is possibly TRBD1 (6 bases). The germline V gene has CDR1 MDHEN and CDR2 SYDVKM. The CDR3 is 12 residues long. Trimming cost V 6 bases and J 7 bases, with 12 bases left between them. This CDR3 reads CASSHGQIEAFF. The CDR3 bases are TGTGCCAGCAGCCACGGACAGATTGAAGCTTTCTTT.

This clone was detected a few times. V gene TRBV6-6 combines with J gene TRBJ1-5; D ambiguous. The CDR3 length is 12 residues. V lost 4 bases to trimming and J lost 4 bases, with 5 bases between them. CDR1 is MNHNY and CDR2 is SVGAGI in the germline V gene (reference sequence). The CDR3 DNA is TGTGCCAGCAGTTCTGCGAATCAGCCCCAGCATTTT. Protein sequence: CASSSANQPQHF.

The J gene is TRBJ1-2, the V gene TRBV10-3; TRBD1 matches 12 bases. Per the germline V gene, CDR1 is ENHRY and CDR2 is SYGVKD. Unmatched junction bases numbered 9, after V lost 3 bases and J lost 4 bases. This CDR3 spans 17 amino acids. The CDR3 spells CAISDKGQGAVGYGYTF. The CDR3 DNA follows: TGTGCCATCAGTGATAAGGGACAGGGGGCGGTCGGCTATGGCTACACCTTC.

This clone was observed a few times. This rearrangement joins TRBV19 to TRBJ2-5; 7 bases agree with TRBD1. V trimming: 0 bases; J trimming: 2 bases; junction bases outside the gene matches: 3. Germline loops: CDR1 LNHDA, CDR2 SQIVND (reference sequence). CDR3 length: 15 residues. Here the CDR3 reads CASSIERGRQETQYF. CDR3 DNA sequence: TGTGCCAGTAGTATAGAAAGGGGGCGGCAAGAGACCCAGTACTTC.

This rearrangement joins TRBV5-4 to TRBJ2-7; TRBD2 might be the D (6 bases). CDR1 is SGHNT and CDR2 is YYREEE in the germline V gene (reference sequence). This CDR3 comprises 14 residues. V was shortened by 2 bases and J by 4 bases, with 13 bases between the two germline ends. CDR3 in amino acids: CASSFSGSQYEQYF. CDR3 in DNA: TGTGCCAGCAGCTTTTCCGGGAGTCAGTACGAGCAGTACTTC.

The chain recombines TRBV27 with TRBJ2-7; 9 nucleotides align to TRBD1. The ends lost 6 bases at V and 5 bases at J; junction bases unmatched: 8. The CDR3 has 14 residues. CDR1 is MNHEY and CDR2 is SMNVEV in the germline V gene (reference sequence). This CDR3 is CASRDRDRVHEQYF. The CDR3 DNA sequence: TGTGCCAGCAGGGATCGGGACAGGGTTCACGAGCAGTACTTC.

This clone was detected a few times. V and J are TRBV10-3 and TRBJ2-7; perhaps TRBD2 as D (6 bases). The V end lost 4 bases, the J end lost 5 bases, and 6 bases lay between the germline ends. The CDR3 covers 11 residues. In germline, CDR1 is ENHRY, CDR2 SYGVKD. The CDR3 here is CAISGGDEQYF. CDR3 DNA: TGTGCCATCAGTGGCGGGGACGAGCAGTACTTC.

In this sample, this clone turned up a few times. The CDR3 reads CASSVDLAADTQYF. The CDR3 DNA is TGTGCCAGCAGCGTAGATCTAGCAGCAGATACGCAGTATTTT. The chain joins TRBV9 to TRBJ2-3; a possible D gene is TRBD2 (5 bases). Looked up from germline, CDR1 is SGDLS and CDR2 is YYNGEE. V lost 0 bases to trimming and J lost 4 bases, with 9 bases between them. The CDR3 is 14 residues long. The whole variable domain, remainder taken from reference TRBV9 and TRBJ2-3, is DSGVTQTPKHLITATGQRVTLRCSPRSGDLSVYWYQQSLDQGLQFLIQYYNGEERAKGNILERFSAQQFPDLHSELNLSSLELGDSALYFCASSVDLAADTQYFGPGTRLTVL.

This clone was counted only a few times. The chain joins TRBV4-1 to TRBJ2-2; TRBD2 agrees at 8 bases. This CDR3 is built from 17 residues. Germline CDR1 reads MGHRA; CDR2 reads YSYEKL. J was trimmed by 4 bases and V by 0 bases; bases with no gene match: 7. CDR3 coding DNA: TGCGCCAGCAGCCAAGAGGGGGGACTAGAGGGCACCGGGGAGCTGTTTTTT. Translating gives CASSQEGGLEGTGELFF.